Listed below are T cell receptor beta chains from one sample, sequenced in a study of T cells in localized non-small cell lung cancer. Generated by immunoSEQ multiplex PCR, the TCRdb table keeps only in-frame clones and is missing some. Among tens of thousands of clones listed, 90% to 95% were seen once. The material was peripheral blood, obtained before any cancer treatment. Source of these receptors: a woman between 35 and 75 years old with stage I lung adenocarcinoma. The conserved cysteine and the conserved F or W are not part of the CDR3 here.

V gene,CDR3 protein
TRBV5-1,ASSLMAGPNTGELF
TRBV6-6,ASSYAGVSNQPQH
TRBV25-1,ASSTRRSSTDTQY
TRBV28,ASKSVNTEAF
TRBV19,ASSIYRGRDQPQH
TRBV2,ASSEAGNTEAF
TRBV27,ASSLLAGGGNQPQH
TRBV7-2,ASSLGSGRSYEQY
TRBV5-6,ASSLGMGAGSGSNGYT
TRBV2,ASSERGLRPQH
TRBV4-3,ASSQGRRNEKLF
TRBV6-5,ASSSTSYEQY
TRBV9,ASSVVGQGGEQF
TRBV4-3,ASSQGVGAANTGELF
TRBV7-2,ASSLVIGNTIY
TRBV5-1,ASSPVGSTAETQY
TRBV28,ASSLSVGNQPQH
TRBV4-3,ASSQAIGAGAGNTIY
TRBV6-5,ASSYGDSSTDTQY
TRBV28,ASSLAEALSPY
TRBV28,ASSLYNRAAGYT
TRBV28,ASSLGGSTGLYQPQH